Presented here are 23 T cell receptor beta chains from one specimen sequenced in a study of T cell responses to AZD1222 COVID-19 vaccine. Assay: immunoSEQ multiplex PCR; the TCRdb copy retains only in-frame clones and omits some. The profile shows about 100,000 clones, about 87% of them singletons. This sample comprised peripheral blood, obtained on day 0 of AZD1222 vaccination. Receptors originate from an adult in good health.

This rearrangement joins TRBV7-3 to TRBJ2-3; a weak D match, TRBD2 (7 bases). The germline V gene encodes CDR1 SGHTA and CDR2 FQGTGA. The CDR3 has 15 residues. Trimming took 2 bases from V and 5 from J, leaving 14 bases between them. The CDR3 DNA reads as TGTGCCAGCAGCTTATTTGGCGGGGGCTTAGATACGCAGTATTTT. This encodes CASSLFGGGLDTQYF.

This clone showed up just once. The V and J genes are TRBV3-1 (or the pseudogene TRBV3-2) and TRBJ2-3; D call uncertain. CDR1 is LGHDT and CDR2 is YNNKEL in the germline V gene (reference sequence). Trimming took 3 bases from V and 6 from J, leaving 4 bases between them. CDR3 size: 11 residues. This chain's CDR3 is CASSQSDTQYF. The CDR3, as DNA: TGTGCCAGCAGCCAGTCCGATACGCAGTATTTT.

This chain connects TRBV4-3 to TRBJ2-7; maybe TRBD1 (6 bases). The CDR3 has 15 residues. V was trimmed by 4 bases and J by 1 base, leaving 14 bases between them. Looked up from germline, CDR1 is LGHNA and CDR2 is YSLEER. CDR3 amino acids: CASSRIQGSSYEQYF. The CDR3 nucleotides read TGCGCCAGCAGCCGAATACAGGGTTCTTCCTACGAGCAGTACTTC.

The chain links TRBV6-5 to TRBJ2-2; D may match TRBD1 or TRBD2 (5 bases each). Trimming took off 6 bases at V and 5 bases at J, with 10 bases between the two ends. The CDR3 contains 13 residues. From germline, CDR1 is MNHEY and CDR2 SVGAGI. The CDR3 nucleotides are TGTGCCAGCAGCGGGACCGCTACCGGGGAGCTGTTTTTT. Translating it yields CASSGTATGELFF.

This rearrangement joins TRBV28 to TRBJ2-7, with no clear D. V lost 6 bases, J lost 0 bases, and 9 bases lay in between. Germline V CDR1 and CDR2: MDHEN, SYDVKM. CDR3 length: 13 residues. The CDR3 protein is CASRRSDSYEQYF. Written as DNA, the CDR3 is TGTGCCAGCAGGAGGAGTGACTCCTACGAGCAGTACTTC. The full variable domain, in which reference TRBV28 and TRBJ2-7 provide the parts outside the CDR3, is DVKVTQSSRYLVKRTGEKVFLECVQDMDHENMFWYRQDPGLGLRLIYFSYDVKMKEKGDIPEGYSVSREKKERFSLILESASTNQTSMYLCASRRSDSYEQYFGPGTRLTVT.

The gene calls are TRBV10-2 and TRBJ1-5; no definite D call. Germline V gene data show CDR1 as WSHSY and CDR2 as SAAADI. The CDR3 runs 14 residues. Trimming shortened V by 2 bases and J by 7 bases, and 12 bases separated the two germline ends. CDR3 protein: CASSERETQQPQHF. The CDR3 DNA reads TGCGCCAGCAGTGAGAGGGAGACGCAACAGCCCCAGCATTTT.

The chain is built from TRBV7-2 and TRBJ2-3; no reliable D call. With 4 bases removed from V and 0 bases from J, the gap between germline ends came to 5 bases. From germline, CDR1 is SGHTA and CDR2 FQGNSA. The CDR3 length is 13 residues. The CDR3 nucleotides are TGTGCCAGCAGCTACCTTAGCACAGATACGCAGTATTTT. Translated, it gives CASSYLSTDTQYF. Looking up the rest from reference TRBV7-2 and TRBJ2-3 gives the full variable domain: GAGVSQSPSNKVTEKGKDVELRCDPISGHTALYWYRQSLGQGLEFLIYFQGNSAPDKSGLPSDRFSAERTGGSVSTLTIQRTQQEDSAVYLCASSYLSTDTQYFGPGTRLTVL.

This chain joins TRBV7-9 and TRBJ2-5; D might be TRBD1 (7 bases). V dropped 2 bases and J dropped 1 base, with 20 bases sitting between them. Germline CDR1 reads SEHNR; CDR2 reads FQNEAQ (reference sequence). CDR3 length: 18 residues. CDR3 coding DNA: TGTGCCAGCAGCTTAAAGAGGGGGCAGGGAGGTGGCCAAGAGACCCAGTACTTC. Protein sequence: CASSLKRGQGGGQETQYF.

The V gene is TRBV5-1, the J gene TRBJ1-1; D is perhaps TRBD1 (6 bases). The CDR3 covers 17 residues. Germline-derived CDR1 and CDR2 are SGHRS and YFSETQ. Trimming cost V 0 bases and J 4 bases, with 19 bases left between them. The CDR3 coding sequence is TGCGCCAGCAGCTTGGTACCCGCAGGGGTTAGCCGCACTGAAGCTTTCTTT. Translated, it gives CASSLVPAGVSRTEAFF.

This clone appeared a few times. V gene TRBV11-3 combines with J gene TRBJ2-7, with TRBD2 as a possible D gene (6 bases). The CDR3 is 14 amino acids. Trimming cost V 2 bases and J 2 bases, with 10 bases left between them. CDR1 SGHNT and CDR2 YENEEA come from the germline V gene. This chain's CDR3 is CASSLPRTTYEQYF. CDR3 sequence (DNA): TGTGCCAGCAGCTTACCCAGGACTACCTACGAGCAGTACTTC. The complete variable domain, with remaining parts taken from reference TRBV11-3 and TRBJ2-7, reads EAGVVQSPRYKIIEKKQPVAFWCNPISGHNTLYWYLQNLGQGPELLIRYENEEAVDDSQLPKDRFSAERLKGVDSTLKIQPAELGDSAVYLCASSLPRTTYEQYFGPGTRLTVT.

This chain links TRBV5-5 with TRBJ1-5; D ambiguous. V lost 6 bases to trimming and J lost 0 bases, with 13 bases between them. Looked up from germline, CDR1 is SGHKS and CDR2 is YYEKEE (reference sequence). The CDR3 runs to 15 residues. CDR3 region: CASTLFGDSNQPQHF. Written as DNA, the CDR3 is TGTGCCAGCACACTGTTTGGGGATAGCAATCAGCCCCAGCATTTT.

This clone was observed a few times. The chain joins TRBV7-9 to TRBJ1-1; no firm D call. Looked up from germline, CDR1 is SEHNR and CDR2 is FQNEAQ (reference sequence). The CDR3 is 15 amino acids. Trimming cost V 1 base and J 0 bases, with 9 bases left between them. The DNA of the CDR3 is TGTGCCAGCAGCTTAGGGATAGGACTGAACACTGAAGCTTTCTTT. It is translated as CASSLGIGLNTEAFF.

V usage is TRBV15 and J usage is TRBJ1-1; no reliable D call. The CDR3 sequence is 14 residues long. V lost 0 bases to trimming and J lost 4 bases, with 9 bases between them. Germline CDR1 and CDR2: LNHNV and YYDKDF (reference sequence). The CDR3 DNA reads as TGTGCCACCAGCAGAGATTACACATCCACTGAAGCTTTCTTT. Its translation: CATSRDYTSTEAFF.

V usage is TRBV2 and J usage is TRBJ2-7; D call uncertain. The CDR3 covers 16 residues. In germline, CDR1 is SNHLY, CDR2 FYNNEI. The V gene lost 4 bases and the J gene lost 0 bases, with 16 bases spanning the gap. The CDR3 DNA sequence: TGTGCCAGCAGTGCTAACGCGAGACTTGCCTCCTACGAGCAGTACTTC. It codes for CASSANARLASYEQYF.

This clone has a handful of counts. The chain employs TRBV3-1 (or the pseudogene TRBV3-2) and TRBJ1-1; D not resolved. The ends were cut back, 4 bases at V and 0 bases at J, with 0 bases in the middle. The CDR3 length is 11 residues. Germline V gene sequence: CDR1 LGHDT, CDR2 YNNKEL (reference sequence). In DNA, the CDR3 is TGTGCCAGCAGCCTGAACACTGAAGCTTTCTTT. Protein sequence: CASSLNTEAFF.

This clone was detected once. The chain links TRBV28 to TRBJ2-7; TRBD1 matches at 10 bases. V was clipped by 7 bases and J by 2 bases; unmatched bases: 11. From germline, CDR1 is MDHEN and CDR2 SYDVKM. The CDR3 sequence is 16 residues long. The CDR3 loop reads CASISRTGTGAYEQYF. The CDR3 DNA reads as TGTGCCAGCATTTCAAGAACCGGGACAGGGGCCTACGAGCAGTACTTC.

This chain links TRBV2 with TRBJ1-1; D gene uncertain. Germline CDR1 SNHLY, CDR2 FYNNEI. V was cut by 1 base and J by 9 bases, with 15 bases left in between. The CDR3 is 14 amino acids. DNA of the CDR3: TGTGCCAGCAGTGAAGGGGGTCTCGTGGCTCAAGCTTTCTTT. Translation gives CASSEGGLVAQAFF.

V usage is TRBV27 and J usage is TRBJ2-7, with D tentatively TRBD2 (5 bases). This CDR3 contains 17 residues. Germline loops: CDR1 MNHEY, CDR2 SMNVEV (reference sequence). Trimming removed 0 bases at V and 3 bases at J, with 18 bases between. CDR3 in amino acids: CASSLSLGLARHYEQYF. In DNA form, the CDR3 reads TGTGCCAGCAGTTTATCGCTTGGTCTAGCACGTCACTACGAGCAGTACTTC.

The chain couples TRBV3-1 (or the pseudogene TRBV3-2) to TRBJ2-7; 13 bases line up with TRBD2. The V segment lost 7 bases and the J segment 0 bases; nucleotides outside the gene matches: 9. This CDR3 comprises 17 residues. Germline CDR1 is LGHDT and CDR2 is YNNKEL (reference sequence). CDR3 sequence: CASTILAGGRGSYEQYF. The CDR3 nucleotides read TGTGCCAGCACCATACTAGCGGGAGGGCGGGGCTCCTACGAGCAGTACTTC.

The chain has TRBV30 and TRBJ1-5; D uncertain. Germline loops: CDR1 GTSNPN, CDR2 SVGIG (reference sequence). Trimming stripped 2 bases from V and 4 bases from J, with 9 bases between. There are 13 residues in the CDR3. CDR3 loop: CAWSTKINQPQHF. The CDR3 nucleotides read TGTGCCTGGAGTACCAAGATTAATCAGCCCCAGCATTTT.

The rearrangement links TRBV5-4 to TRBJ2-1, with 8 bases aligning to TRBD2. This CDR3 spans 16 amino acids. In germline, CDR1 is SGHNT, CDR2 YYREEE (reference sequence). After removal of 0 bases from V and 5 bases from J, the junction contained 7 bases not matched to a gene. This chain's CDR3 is CASSLGGGRTDNEQFF. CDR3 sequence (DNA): TGTGCCAGCAGCTTGGGGGGCGGGAGGACTGACAATGAGCAGTTCTTC.

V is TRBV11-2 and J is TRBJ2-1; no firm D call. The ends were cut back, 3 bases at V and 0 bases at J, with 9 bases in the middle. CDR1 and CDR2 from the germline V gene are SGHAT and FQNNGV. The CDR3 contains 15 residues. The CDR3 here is CASSFTGSSYNEQFF. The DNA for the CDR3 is TGTGCCAGCAGCTTCACGGGTAGCTCCTACAATGAGCAGTTCTTC.

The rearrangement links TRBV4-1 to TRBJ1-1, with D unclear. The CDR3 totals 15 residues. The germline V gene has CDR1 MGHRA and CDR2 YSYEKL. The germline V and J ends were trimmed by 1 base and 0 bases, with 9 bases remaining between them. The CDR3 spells CASSQVGFMNTEAFF. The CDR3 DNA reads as TGCGCCAGCAGCCAAGTCGGTTTCATGAACACTGAAGCTTTCTTT.